The clone carrying this T cell receptor beta chain was detected only a few times. The antigen remains undetermined. The Oncomine TCR Beta short-read assay was what sequenced the DNA obtained from cultured CD4+ T cells. TCRdb reanalysed the PCR reads using MiXCR and keeps one entry per CDR3 protein. The data show approximately 9,600 distinct CDR3 sequences, 30% seen once. The data stem from a study of vaccination and CD4 T cells after COVID-19. Study-wide background: Cultures that served as controls received a CEFX pool, an HIV-1 Nef pool, or no peptide.

Treatment specified: roughly 11-day PBMC culture with coronavirus spike peptide pools or control peptides (ViraFEST assay). After expanding antigen-specific T cells with peptide pools, ViraFEST sequenced their TCRs. Study observations and caveats: Median SARS-CoV-2-reactive clonotype numbers rose nonsignificantly, about 21 to 38.

The CDR3 is made up of 12 amino acids. Germline CDR1 reads LNHDA; CDR2 reads SQIVND (reference sequence). V shed 5 bases and J 7 bases; nucleotides not matched to a gene: 4. The rearrangement links TRBV19 to TRBJ2-5, with 7 bases lining up with TRBD1. Specimen: CD4+ T cells from blood, cultured in vitro, collected after SARS-CoV-2 vaccination. The sequence came from a human donor who had recovered from COVID-19. Here the CDR3 DNA reads TGTGCCAGTAGTGACAGGGTGGGGACCCAGTACTTC. Protein: CASSDRVGTQYF.